This T cell receptor beta chain came from a study of Ad26.COV2.S vaccination and SARS-CoV-2 variants. The table lists this clone with a few counts. Its target is not known. Treatment of the sample: 15 to 20 received Ad26.COV2.S at low or high dose, single or two shots; 5 received placebo; per-sample allocation not given. Day 63 after the first injection of vaccine or placebo was the sampling time. V shed 5 bases, J shed 4 bases, and the junction held 3 bases outside the gene matches. The CDR3 runs 15 residues. The germline V gene has CDR1 SEHNR and CDR2 FQNEAQ (reference sequence). Sequencing used immunoSEQ multiplex PCR; TCRdb keeps in-frame clones, though not all of them. The data hold 300,000 to 400,000 clones, with roughly nine tenths observed a single time. Study-wide results and limits: With respect to non-spike TCR breadth, vaccine and placebo recipients were similar.

The rearrangement joins TRBV7-9 to TRBJ2-1; 12 bases fit TRBD2. This clonotype originated in a person between 18 and 65 years old who received the Ad26.COV2.S COVID-19 vaccine or a placebo. The starting material was peripheral blood, obtained in a trial of Ad26.COV2.S vaccine versus placebo. CDR3 sequence: CASSQTSGGYNEQFF. CDR3 nucleotide sequence: TGTGCCAGCAGCCAGACTAGCGGGGGATACAATGAGCAGTTCTTC.